The clone carrying this T cell receptor beta chain has a handful of counts. The method was immunoSEQ multiplex PCR; TCRdb's version includes in-frame clones alone and lacks a portion of them. The repertoire holds 85,000 to 100,000 clones, with around 85% as singletons. Germline V gives CDR1 KGHSH, CDR2 LQKENI. Trimming took off 2 bases at V and 5 bases at J, with 16 bases between the two ends. This CDR3 spans 16 amino acids. These data belong to a study of OX40 agonist ivuxolimab in advanced cancers. Across the whole study: Aged roughly 23 to 80 with a mean of about 63 years, they were approximately 79% male.

The receptor was isolated from an adult with an advanced solid tumor such as melanoma, head and neck, liver or kidney cancer. Here the sequenced sample was CD4+ or CD8+ T cells sorted from blood, taken in a trial of the OX40 agonist ivuxolimab. This chain connects TRBV18 to TRBJ1-5; D is ambiguous. In DNA form, the CDR3 reads TGTGCCAGCTCACCAGGGTCGGATTTGGCGGATCAGCCCCAGCATTTT. Its protein is CASSPGSDLADQPQHF. Using reference TRBV18 and TRBJ1-5 for the parts outside the CDR3, the full variable domain is NAGVMQNPRHLVRRRGQEARLRCSPMKGHSHVYWYRQLPEEGLKFMVYLQKENIIDESGMPKERFSAEFPKEGPSILRIQQVVRGDSAAYFCASSPGSDLADQPQHFGDGTRLSIL.